These 25 T cell receptor beta chains came from one sample sequenced in a study of cytomegalovirus exposure and HLA in healthy donors. Here immunoSEQ multiplex PCR was the method, and the copy in TCRdb shows in-frame clones only, minus some. Of 150,000 or so clones listed, about 89% are singletons. The sequenced sample consisted of PBMCs. The receptor set was obtained from a woman aged 18-29 years in good health and CMV-seropositive.

J is TRBJ1-2 and V is TRBV15; D perhaps matches TRBD1 (6 bases). CDR1 and CDR2 from the germline V gene are LNHNV and YYDKDF (reference sequence). V lost 0 bases, J lost 6 bases, and 20 bases lay in between. The CDR3 has 17 amino acids. CDR3 bases: TGTGCCACCAGCAGAGATCCCGGACAGCCATACCGGGATGGCTACACCTTC. Protein: CATSRDPGQPYRDGYTF.

The chain carries TRBV29-1 and TRBJ2-3; the match to TRBD1 covers 8 bases. This CDR3 is 14 amino acids long. With 7 bases clipped from V and 2 bases from J, the junction kept 8 bases outside the gene matches. Germline V gives CDR1 SQVTM, CDR2 ANQGSEA. CDR3 DNA sequence: TGCAGCGGCGGACAGGGAGGACACACAGATACGCAGTATTTT. It yields the protein CSGGQGGHTDTQYF.

The chain carries TRBV6-4 and TRBJ2-3; TRBD2 agrees at 7 bases. The junction had 1 base not matched to a gene; V was cut back by 2 bases and J by 2 bases. The V gene's germline CDR1 is MRHNA and CDR2 SNTAGT. CDR3 length: 14 amino acids. DNA of the CDR3: TGTGCCAGCAGTGACGGGAGGGCCACAGATACGCAGTATTTT. It is translated as CASSDGRATDTQYF.

This chain uses TRBV30 with TRBJ1-3; D gene uncertain. The CDR3 loop spans 17 amino acids. The germline gives CDR1 GTSNPN, CDR2 SVGIG (reference sequence). V was trimmed by 0 bases and J by 2 bases, leaving 17 bases between them. The CDR3 sequence is CAWSVRSSGSAGNTIYF. The CDR3 DNA sequence: TGTGCCTGGAGTGTACGGAGCTCCGGCTCGGCTGGAAACACCATATATTTT.

J is TRBJ2-3 and V is TRBV6-1, with 7 bases aligning to TRBD2. The CDR3 length is 14 residues. J was trimmed by 1 base and V by 7 bases; bases with no gene match: 5. Germline values: CDR1 MNHNS, CDR2 SASEGT. CDR3 loop: CASKREAGTDTQYF. CDR3 nucleotides: TGTGCCAGCAAACGGGAGGCCGGCACAGATACGCAGTATTTT.

With respect to this clone: This CDR3 fails to terminate in the conserved phenylalanine or tryptophan, so it likely reflects a read error. J is TRBJ2-7 and V is TRBV4-2; a possible D gene is TRBD1 (6 bases). Looked up from germline, CDR1 is LGHNA and CDR2 is YNFKEQ. The CDR3 covers 15 residues. Between the trimmed V and J ends, which lost 4 bases and 1 base, there was a span of 14 bases. CDR3 in amino acids: CASSRGRGTSYEQYS. The CDR3 DNA reads as TGTGCCAGCAGCCGGGGGCGTGGAACTTCCTACGAGCAGTACTCC.

V gene TRBV27 combines with J gene TRBJ1-2, with D unclear. Germline CDR1 MNHEY, CDR2 SMNVEV (reference sequence). The CDR3 is made up of 13 amino acids. V was pared by 6 bases and J by 6 bases, with 14 bases between. This CDR3 reads CASSPRVLDGYTF. CDR3 bases: TGTGCCAGCAGCCCCCGGGTCTTGGATGGCTACACCTTC.

The V and J genes are TRBV4-3 and TRBJ2-2, with 12 bases identical to TRBD2. Germline V gene lookup returns CDR1 LGHNA and CDR2 YSLEER. This CDR3 comprises 18 residues. V lost 4 bases and J lost 4; bases outside the gene matches: 10. CDR3 residues: CASSPILAGGPSTGELFF. Here the CDR3 DNA reads TGCGCCAGCAGCCCAATCCTAGCGGGAGGGCCCAGCACCGGGGAGCTGTTTTTT.

V usage is TRBV4-1 and J usage is TRBJ1-5; a weak D match, TRBD1 (6 bases). CDR1 and CDR2 from the germline V gene are MGHRA and YSYEKL. The V gene lost 5 bases and the J gene lost 6 bases, with 14 bases spanning the gap. The CDR3 length is 14 residues. Written as DNA, the CDR3 is TGCGCCAGCAGCGCCACAGGGAGGGGTCAGCCCCAGCATTTT. This gives the protein CASSATGRGQPQHF.

The genes are TRBV11-3 and TRBJ2-5; possible D gene TRBD1, 6 bases. The CDR3 length is 15 residues. Germline CDR1 and CDR2: SGHNT and YENEEA. V was cut by 4 bases and J by 3 bases, with 15 bases left in between. CDR3 DNA: TGTGCCAGCAGCTCCTTAGGACAGTCTAAAGAGACCCAGTACTTC. Translating gives CASSSLGQSKETQYF.

The chain couples TRBV27 to TRBJ2-1, with a possible D match to TRBD2 (6 bases). The germline CDR1 and CDR2 sequences are MNHEY and SMNVEV (reference sequence). The CDR3 consists of 16 residues. The V gene lost 4 bases and the J gene lost 4 bases, with 17 bases spanning the gap. This CDR3 reads CASSYHGAGLYNEQFF. The CDR3 region has the DNA TGTGCCAGCAGTTACCATGGGGCGGGGCTTTACAATGAGCAGTTCTTC.

Comments on this clone: This same CDR3 is encoded by further DNA sequences in the sample. J is TRBJ2-7 and V is TRBV7-2; D possibly corresponds to TRBD2 (5 bases). CDR3 length equals 14 residues. Trimming took 0 bases from V and 3 from J, leaving 9 bases between them. In germline, CDR1 is SGHTA, CDR2 FQGNSA. This CDR3 reads CASSLARGSYEQYF. In DNA, the CDR3 is TGTGCCAGCAGCTTAGCTCGGGGTAGCTACGAGCAGTACTTC.

The chain has TRBV19 and TRBJ2-1; 8 bases agree with TRBD2. The CDR3 consists of 14 residues. The germline gives CDR1 LNHDA, CDR2 SQIVND (reference sequence). V was clipped by 5 bases and J by 3 bases; unmatched bases: 3. The CDR3 here is CASSSAGDYNEQFF. The CDR3 DNA reads TGTGCCAGTAGTTCAGCGGGAGACTACAATGAGCAGTTCTTC.

The chain joins TRBV4-1 to TRBJ2-7, with 7 bases lining up with TRBD2. Germline V gene lookup returns CDR1 MGHRA and CDR2 YSYEKL. The CDR3 length is 16 residues. V lost 1 base to trimming and J lost 0 bases; unmatched junction nucleotides: 6. CDR3 sequence: CASSQGVGDYSYEQYF. In DNA, the CDR3 is TGCGCCAGCAGCCAAGGGGTAGGGGACTACTCCTACGAGCAGTACTTC.

This chain connects TRBV9 to TRBJ2-7; a weak D match, TRBD1 (5 bases). V lost 4 bases, J lost 0 bases, and 8 bases lay in between. The germline CDR1 and CDR2 sequences are SGDLS and YYNGEE. CDR3 length: 13 amino acids. The CDR3 sequence: CASSRDSSYEQYF. The CDR3 nucleotides are TGTGCCAGCAGCCGAGACAGCTCCTACGAGCAGTACTTC.

This chain uses TRBV6-5 with TRBJ2-3, with 7 bases aligning to TRBD2. Losses at the gene ends were 8 bases for V and 3 bases for J; bases not matched to a gene: 8. Germline V gene sequence: CDR1 MNHEY, CDR2 SVGAGI. The CDR3 spans 14 residues. The CDR3 sequence: CASRSAGGTDTQYF. In DNA form, the CDR3 reads TGTGCCAGCCGTTCCGCCGGGGGGACAGATACGCAGTATTTT.

The chain combines TRBV27 with TRBJ2-3, with 9 bases aligning to TRBD2. Losses at the gene ends were 5 bases for V and 6 bases for J; bases not matched to a gene: 12. The CDR3 is 16 amino acids. Looked up from germline, CDR1 is MNHEY and CDR2 is SMNVEV (reference sequence). CDR3 sequence: CASSTKTSGGGDTQYF. The CDR3, as DNA: TGTGCCAGCAGTACAAAGACTAGCGGCGGGGGGGATACGCAGTATTTT.

The chain combines TRBV5-1 with TRBJ1-1; D call uncertain. CDR3 length: 14 amino acids. Germline CDR1 reads SGHRS; CDR2 reads YFSETQ. Trimming removed 6 bases from V and 0 bases from J, with 12 bases in between. The CDR3 protein is CASTGGVMNTEAFF. In nucleotides, the CDR3 is TGCGCCAGCACGGGAGGAGTTATGAACACTGAAGCTTTCTTT.

The chain has TRBV15 and TRBJ2-2; 10 bases map to TRBD2. The CDR3 sequence is 16 residues long. Germline V gene data show CDR1 as LNHNV and CDR2 as YYDKDF (reference sequence). Unmatched junction bases numbered 6, after V lost 4 bases and J lost 4 bases. The CDR3 nucleotides read TGTGCCACCAGCACCGGACTAGCGGAGCCCACCGGGGAGCTGTTTTTT. This translates into CATSTGLAEPTGELFF.

V is TRBV30 and J is TRBJ2-3; 9 bases map to TRBD2. Germline V gives CDR1 GTSNPN, CDR2 SVGIG (reference sequence). This CDR3 spans 14 amino acids. The trim removed 0 bases at V and 5 bases at J, leaving 3 bases unmatched. CDR3 protein: CAWSVAGGLDTQYF. CDR3 in DNA: TGTGCCTGGAGTGTAGCGGGGGGCCTAGATACGCAGTATTTT.

The genes are TRBV10-3 and TRBJ2-5; 8 bases agree with TRBD1. Germline V gene sequence: CDR1 ENHRY, CDR2 SYGVKD. This CDR3 comprises 13 residues. After removal of 6 bases from V and 6 bases from J, the junction contained 6 bases not matched to a gene. CDR3 protein: CAIRTGVFQTQYF. The CDR3 DNA reads as TGTGCCATCAGGACAGGGGTATTTCAGACCCAGTACTTC.

The chain joins TRBV19 to TRBJ1-1, with D perhaps TRBD1 (6 bases). From germline, CDR1 is LNHDA and CDR2 SQIVND (reference sequence). The CDR3 is 14 amino acids. Trimming took off 4 bases at V and 4 bases at J, with 13 bases between the two ends. The CDR3 DNA is TGTGCCAGTAGTACCCCCGGGGGGGCCACTGAAGCTTTCTTT. It is translated as CASSTPGGATEAFF.

CDR3 sequence (DNA): TGTGCCAGCTCACCCCTCCAGGGGGGGCAGTACTTC. It specifies CASSPLQGGQYF. The genes are TRBV18 and TRBJ2-7, with a weak D call TRBD1 (7 bases). The CDR3 is 12 residues long. Germline V gene lookup returns CDR1 KGHSH and CDR2 LQKENI. V was cut by 3 bases and J by 9 bases, with 12 bases left in between.

V usage is TRBV6-6 and J usage is TRBJ2-5, with D possibly matching TRBD1 (6 bases). The CDR3 contains 14 residues. V shed 2 bases and J shed 3 bases, with 10 bases lying between them. CDR1 and CDR2 (germline): MNHNY, SVGAGI (reference sequence). Here the CDR3 DNA reads TGTGCCAGCAGTTACGGGGGCTCGGAAGAGACCCAGTACTTC. It encodes CASSYGGSEETQYF.

V is TRBV14 and J is TRBJ1-1; D gene unclear. CDR1 and CDR2 from the germline V gene are SGHDN and FVKESK. The length of the CDR3 is 16 residues. Between the trimmed V and J ends, which lost 0 bases and 0 bases, there was a span of 11 bases. The CDR3 loop reads CASSQDLGVMNTEAFF. The CDR3 coding sequence is TGTGCCAGCAGCCAAGATCTTGGAGTCATGAACACTGAAGCTTTCTTT.